This TCR beta chain was sequenced during a study of T cells after yellow fever vaccination. Study details: Low-cell-number fractions underwent preparation using SMART-Seq v4 Ultra Low Input. Findings of the study overall: Overlap between CD4 and CD8 compartments was detected for a small share of clonotypes. The study found a weaker secondary response that peaked faster, day 5 versus 15. After the booster, 96% of CD4 and approximately 90% of CD8 primary-response clones were re-detected.

TCRdb analysed the 5' RACE reads with MiXCR anew, one entry per CDR3 protein. Among around 360,000 distinct CDR3 sequences listed, 11% were seen once. The CDR3 has 15 residues. A few counts support this clonotype. Its antigen is still unknown. Sample: PBMCs, taken on the day of the first yellow fever vaccination. This chain joins TRBV21-1 and TRBJ2-7; no check of the table's D call, TRBD2, against the DNA was made. TRBV21-1 corresponds to a pseudogene. The receptor comes from a young man who received the YFV17D yellow fever vaccine. The CDR3 sequence is CASSPVPQGSNEQYV. CDR3 DNA: TGTGCCAGCAGCCCAGTCCCGCAGGGGAGCAACGAGCAGTACGTC.